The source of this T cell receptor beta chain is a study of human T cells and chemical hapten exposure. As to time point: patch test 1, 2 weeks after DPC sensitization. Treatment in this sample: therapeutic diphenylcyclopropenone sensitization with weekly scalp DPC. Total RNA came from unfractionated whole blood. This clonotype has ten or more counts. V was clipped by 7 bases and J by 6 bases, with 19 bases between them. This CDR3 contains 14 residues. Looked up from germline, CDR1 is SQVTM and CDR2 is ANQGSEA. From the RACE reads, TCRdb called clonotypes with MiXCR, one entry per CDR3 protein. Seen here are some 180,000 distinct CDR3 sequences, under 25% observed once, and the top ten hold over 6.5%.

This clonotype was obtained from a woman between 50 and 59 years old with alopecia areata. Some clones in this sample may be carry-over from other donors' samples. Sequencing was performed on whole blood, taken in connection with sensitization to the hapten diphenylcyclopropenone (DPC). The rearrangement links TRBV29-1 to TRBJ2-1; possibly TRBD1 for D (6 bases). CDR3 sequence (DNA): TGCAGCGCCCTCCTCGACAGGACGCGCAATGAGCAGTTCTTC. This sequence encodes CSALLDRTRNEQFF.